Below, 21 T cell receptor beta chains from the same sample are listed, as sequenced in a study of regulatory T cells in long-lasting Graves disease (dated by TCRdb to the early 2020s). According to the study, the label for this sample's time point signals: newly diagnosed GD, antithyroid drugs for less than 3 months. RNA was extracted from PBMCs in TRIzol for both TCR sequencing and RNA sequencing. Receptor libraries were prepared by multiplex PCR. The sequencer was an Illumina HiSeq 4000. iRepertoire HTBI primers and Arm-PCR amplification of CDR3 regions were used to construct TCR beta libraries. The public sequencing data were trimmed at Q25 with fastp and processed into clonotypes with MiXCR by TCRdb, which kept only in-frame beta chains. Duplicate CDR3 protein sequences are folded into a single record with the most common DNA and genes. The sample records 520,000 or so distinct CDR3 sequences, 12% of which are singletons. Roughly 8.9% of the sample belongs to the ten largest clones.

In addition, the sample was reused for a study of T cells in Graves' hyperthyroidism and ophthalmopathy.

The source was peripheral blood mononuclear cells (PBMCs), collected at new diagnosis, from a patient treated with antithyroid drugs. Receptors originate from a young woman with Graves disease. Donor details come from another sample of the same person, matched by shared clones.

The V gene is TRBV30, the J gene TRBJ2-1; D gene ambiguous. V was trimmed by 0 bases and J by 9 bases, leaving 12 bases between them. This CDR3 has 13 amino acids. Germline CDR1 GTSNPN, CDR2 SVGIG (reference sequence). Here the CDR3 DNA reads TGTGCCTGGAGTGTATTAACGTCCCGTGAGCAGTTCTTC. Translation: CAWSVLTSREQFF.

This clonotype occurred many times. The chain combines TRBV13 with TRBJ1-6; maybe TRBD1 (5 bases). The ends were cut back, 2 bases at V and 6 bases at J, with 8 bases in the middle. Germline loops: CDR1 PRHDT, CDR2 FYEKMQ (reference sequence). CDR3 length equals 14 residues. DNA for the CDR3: TGTGCCAGCAGCTTAAGGGGCAGTAATTCACCCCTCCACTTT. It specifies CASSLRGSNSPLHF.

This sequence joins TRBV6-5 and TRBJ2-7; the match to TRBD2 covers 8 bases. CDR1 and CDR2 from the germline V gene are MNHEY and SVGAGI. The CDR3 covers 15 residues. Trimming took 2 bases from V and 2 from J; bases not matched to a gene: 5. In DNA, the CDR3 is TGTGCCAGCAGTTACGTTAGCGGGATGCCCTACGAGCAGTACTTC. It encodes CASSYVSGMPYEQYF.

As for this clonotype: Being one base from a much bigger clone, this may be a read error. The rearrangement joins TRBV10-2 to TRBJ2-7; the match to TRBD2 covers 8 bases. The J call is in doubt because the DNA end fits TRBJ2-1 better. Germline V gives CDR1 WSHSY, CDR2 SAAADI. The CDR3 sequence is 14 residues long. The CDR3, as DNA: TGCGCCAGCAGTGATCCCCAGCGGGAGTACGAGCAGTTCTTC. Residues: CASSDPQREYEQFF.

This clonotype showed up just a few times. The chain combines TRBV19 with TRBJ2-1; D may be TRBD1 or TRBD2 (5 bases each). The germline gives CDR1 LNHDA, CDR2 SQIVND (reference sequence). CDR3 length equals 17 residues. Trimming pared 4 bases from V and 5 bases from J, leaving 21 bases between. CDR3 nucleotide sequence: TGTGCCAGTAGTAGATCCCTAGCCGGGACCCTTCACAATGAGCAGTTCTTC. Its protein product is CASSRSLAGTLHNEQFF.

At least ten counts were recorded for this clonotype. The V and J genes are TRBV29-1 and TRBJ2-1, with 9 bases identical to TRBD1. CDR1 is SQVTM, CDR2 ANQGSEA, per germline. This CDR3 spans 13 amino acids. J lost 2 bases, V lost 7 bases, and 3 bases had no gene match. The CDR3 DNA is TGCAGCGCGGGACAGGGAACCTACAATGAGCAGTTCTTC. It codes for CSAGQGTYNEQFF.

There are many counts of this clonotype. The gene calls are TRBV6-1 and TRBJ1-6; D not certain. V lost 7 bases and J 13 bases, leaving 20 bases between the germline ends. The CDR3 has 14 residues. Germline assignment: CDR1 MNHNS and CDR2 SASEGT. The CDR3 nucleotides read TGTGCCAGCACCTCCTATATCTTCCGGATGCCCCTCCACTTT. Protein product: CASTSYIFRMPLHF.

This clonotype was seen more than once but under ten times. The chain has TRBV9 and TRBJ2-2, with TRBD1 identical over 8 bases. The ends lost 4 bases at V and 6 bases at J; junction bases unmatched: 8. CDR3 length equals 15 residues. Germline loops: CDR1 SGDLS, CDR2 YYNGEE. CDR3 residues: CASSRIQGGAGELFF. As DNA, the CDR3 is TGTGCCAGCAGCCGTATACAGGGGGGAGCCGGGGAGCTGTTTTTT.

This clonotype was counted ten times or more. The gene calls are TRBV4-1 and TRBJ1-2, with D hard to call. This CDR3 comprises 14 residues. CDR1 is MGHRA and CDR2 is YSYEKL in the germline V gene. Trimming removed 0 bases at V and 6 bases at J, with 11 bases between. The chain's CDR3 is CASSQDRMAHGYTF. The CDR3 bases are TGCGCCAGCAGCCAAGATCGGATGGCTCATGGCTACACCTTC.

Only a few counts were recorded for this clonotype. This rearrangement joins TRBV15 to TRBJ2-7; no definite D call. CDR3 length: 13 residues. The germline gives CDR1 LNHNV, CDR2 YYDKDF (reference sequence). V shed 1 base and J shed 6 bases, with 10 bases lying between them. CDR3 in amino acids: CATSRGRFGEQYF. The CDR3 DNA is TGTGCCACCAGCAGAGGGCGTTTCGGCGAGCAGTACTTC.

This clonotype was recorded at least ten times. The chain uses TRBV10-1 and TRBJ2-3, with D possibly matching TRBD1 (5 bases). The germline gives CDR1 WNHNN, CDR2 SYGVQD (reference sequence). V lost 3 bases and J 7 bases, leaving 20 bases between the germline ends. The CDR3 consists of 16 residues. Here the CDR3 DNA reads TGCGCCAGCAGTGAAGTTCAGGGTCCCCTTGGGAATACGCAGTATTTT. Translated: CASSEVQGPLGNTQYF.

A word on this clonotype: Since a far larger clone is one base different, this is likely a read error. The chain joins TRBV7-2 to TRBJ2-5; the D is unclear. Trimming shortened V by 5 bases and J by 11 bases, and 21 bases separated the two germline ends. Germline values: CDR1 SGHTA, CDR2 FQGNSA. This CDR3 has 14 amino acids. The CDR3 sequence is CASSPIWTSNEQYF. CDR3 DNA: TGTGCCAGCAGCCCGATCTGGACGTCAAATGAGCAGTACTTC.

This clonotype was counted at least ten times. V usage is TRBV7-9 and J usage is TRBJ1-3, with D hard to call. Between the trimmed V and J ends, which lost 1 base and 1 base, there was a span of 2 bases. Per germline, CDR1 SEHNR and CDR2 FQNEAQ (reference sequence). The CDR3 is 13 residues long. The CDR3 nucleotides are TGTGCCAGCAGCTTAGAGTCTGGAAACACCATATATTTT. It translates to CASSLESGNTIYF.

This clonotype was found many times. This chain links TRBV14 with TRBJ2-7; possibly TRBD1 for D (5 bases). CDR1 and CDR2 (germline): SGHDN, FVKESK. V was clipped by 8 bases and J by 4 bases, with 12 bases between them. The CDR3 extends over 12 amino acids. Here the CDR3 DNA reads TGTGCCAGCTCCCACAGGTATTACGAGCAGTACTTC. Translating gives CASSHRYYEQYF.

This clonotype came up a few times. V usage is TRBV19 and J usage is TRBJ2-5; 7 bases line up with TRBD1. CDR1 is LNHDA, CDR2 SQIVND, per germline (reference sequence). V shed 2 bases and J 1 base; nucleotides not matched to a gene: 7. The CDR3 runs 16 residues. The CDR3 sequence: CASSIRSRQGQETQYF. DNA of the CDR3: TGTGCCAGTAGTATAAGGTCCCGACAGGGCCAAGAGACCCAGTACTTC.

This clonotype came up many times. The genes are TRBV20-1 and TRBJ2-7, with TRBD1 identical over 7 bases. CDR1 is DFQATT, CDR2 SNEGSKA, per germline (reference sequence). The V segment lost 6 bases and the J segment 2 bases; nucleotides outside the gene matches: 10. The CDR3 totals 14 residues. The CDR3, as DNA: TGCAGTGCCGTCCGAGGGACAGCAACCTACGAGCAGTACTTC. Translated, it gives CSAVRGTATYEQYF.

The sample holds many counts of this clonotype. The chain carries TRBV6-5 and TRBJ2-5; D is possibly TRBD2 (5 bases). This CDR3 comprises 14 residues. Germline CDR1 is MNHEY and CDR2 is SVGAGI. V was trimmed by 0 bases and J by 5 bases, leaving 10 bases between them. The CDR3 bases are TGTGCCAGCAGTTACTCACTAGGGTCGGAGACCCAGTACTTC. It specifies CASSYSLGSETQYF.

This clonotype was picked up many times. CDR3 bases: TGCAGCGTTGTGTGGGACATCAAGGAGGGCTACACCTTC. Translating it yields CSVVWDIKEGYTF. The chain recombines TRBV29-1 with TRBJ1-2, with D possibly being TRBD1 (6 bases). Per germline, CDR1 SQVTM and CDR2 ANQGSEA. Deletions cut 4 bases from V and 8 bases from J, with 17 bases between. This CDR3 contains 13 residues.

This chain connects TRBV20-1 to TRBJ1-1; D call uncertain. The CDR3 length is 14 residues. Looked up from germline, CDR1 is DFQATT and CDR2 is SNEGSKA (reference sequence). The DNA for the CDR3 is TGCAGAGGAGGTTGGCGGGGAAGTGGCACTGAAGCTTTCTTT. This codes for CRGGWRGSGTEAFF.

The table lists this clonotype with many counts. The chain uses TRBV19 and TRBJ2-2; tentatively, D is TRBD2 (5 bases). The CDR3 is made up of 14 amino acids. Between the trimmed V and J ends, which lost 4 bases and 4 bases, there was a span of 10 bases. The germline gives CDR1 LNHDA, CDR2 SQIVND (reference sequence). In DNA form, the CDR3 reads TGTGCCAGTAGTAAACGTCGGGGCACCGGGGAGCTGTTTTTT. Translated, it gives CASSKRRGTGELFF.

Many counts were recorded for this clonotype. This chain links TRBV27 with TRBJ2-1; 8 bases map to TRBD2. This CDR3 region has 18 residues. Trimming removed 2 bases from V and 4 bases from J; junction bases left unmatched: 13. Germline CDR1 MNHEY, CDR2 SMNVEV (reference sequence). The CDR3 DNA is TGTGCCAGCAGTTTAAGGGGCCTTAGGCGGGAGGCATACAATGAGCAGTTCTTC. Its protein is CASSLRGLRREAYNEQFF.